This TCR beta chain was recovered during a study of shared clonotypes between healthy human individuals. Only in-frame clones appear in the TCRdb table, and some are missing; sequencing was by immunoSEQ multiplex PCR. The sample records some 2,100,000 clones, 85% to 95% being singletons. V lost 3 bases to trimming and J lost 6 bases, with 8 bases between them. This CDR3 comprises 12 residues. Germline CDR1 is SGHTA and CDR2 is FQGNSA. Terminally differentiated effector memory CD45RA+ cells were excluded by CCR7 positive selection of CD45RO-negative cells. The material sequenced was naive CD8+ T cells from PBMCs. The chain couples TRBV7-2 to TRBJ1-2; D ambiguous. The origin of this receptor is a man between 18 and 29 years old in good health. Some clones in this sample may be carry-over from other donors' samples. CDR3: CASSFLGNGYTF. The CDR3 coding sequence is TGTGCCAGCAGCTTTTTGGGGAATGGCTACACCTTC.